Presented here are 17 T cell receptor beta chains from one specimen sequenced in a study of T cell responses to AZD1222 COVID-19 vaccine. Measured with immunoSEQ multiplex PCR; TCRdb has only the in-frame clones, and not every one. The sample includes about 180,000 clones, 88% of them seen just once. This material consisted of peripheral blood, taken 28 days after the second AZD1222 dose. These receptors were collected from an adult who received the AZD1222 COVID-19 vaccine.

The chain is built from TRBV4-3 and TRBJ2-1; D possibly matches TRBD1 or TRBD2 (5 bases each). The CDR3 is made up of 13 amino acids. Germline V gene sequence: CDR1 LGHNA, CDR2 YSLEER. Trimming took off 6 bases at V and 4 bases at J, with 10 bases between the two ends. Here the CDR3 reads CASREDTYNEQFF. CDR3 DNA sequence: TGCGCCAGCAGGGAGGACACTTACAATGAGCAGTTCTTC.

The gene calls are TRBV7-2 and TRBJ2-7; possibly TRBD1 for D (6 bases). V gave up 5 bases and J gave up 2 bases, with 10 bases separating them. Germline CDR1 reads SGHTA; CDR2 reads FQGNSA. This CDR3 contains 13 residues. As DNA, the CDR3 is TGTGCCAGCAGCCGGACAGTTACCTACGAGCAGTACTTC. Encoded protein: CASSRTVTYEQYF. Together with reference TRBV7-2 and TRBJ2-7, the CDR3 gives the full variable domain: GAGVSQSPSNKVTEKGKDVELRCDPISGHTALYWYRQSLGQGLEFLIYFQGNSAPDKSGLPSDRFSAERTGGSVSTLTIQRTQQEDSAVYLCASSRTVTYEQYFGPGTRLTVT.

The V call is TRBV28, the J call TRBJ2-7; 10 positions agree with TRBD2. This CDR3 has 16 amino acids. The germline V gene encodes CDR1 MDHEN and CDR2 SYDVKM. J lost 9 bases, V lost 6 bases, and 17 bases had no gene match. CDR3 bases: TGTGCCAGCAGCCCCCCACTAGCGGGATTAACTCTGAGGCAGTACTTC. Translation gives CASSPPLAGLTLRQYF.

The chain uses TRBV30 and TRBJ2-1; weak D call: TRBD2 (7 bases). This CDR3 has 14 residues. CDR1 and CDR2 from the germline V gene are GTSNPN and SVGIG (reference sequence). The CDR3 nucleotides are TGTGTCGTAGGGGGGGGTCCTACCTACAATGAGCAGTTCTTC. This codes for CVVGGGPTYNEQFF.

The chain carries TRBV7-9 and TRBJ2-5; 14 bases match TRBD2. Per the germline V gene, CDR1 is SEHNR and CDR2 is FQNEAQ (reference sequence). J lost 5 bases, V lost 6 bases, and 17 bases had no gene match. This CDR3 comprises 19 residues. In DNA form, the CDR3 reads TGTGCCAGCAGTCCCGGGACAGGGGGACTAGCGGGAGAAGCGGAGACCCAGTACTTC. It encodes CASSPGTGGLAGEAETQYF. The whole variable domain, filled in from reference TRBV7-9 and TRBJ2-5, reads DTGVSQNPRHKITKRGQNVTFRCDPISEHNRLYWYRQTLGQGPEFLTYFQNEAQLEKSRLLSDRFSAERPKGSFSTLEIQRTEQGDSAMYLCASSPGTGGLAGEAETQYFGPGTRLLVL.

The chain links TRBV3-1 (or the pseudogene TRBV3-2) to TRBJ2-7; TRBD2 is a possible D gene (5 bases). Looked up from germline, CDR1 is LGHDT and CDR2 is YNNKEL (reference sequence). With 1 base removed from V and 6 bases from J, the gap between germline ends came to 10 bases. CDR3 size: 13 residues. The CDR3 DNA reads TGTGCCAGCAGCCAAGTTCTAGGGAGCGAGCAGTACTTC. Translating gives CASSQVLGSEQYF.

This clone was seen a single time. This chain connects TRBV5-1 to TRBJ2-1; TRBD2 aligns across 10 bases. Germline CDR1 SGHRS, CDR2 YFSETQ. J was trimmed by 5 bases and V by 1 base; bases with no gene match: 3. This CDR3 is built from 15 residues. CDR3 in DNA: TGCGCCAGCAGCTTGACTAGCGGGACAAACAATGAGCAGTTCTTC. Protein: CASSLTSGTNNEQFF.

The CDR3 region is CASSLQGGVGTEAFF. The CDR3 nucleotides are TGTGCCAGCAGCTTACAGGGGGGAGTGGGCACTGAAGCTTTCTTT. The chain combines TRBV7-8 with TRBJ1-1; 7 nucleotides line up with TRBD1. The CDR3 totals 15 residues. Germline trimming cut 2 bases from V and 4 bases from J; bases unmatched to any gene: 7. In germline, CDR1 is SGHVS, CDR2 FQNEAQ.

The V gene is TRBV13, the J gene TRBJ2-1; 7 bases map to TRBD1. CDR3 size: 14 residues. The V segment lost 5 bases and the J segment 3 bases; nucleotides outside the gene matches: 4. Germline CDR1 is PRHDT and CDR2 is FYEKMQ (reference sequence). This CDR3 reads CASSPRDSYNEQFF. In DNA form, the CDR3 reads TGTGCCAGCAGCCCCCGGGACAGCTACAATGAGCAGTTCTTC. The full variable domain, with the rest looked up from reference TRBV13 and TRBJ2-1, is AAGVIQSPRHLIKEKRETATLKCYPIPRHDTVYWYQQGPGQDPQFLISFYEKMQSDKGSIPDRFSAQQFSDYHSELNMSSLELGDSALYFCASSPRDSYNEQFFGPGTRLTVL.

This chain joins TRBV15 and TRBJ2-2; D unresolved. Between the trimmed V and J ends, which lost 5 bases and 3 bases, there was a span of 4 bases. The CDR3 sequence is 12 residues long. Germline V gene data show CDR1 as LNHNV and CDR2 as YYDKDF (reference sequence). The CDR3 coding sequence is TGTGCCACCAGCTTGTACACCGGGGAGCTGTTTTTT. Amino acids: CATSLYTGELFF.

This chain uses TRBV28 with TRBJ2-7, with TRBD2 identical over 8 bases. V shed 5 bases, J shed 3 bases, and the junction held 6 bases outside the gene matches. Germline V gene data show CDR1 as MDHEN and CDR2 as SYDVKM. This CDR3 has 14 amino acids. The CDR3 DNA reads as TGTGCCAGCAGTACTAGCGGAGGCCTCTACGAGCAGTACTTC. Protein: CASSTSGGLYEQYF.

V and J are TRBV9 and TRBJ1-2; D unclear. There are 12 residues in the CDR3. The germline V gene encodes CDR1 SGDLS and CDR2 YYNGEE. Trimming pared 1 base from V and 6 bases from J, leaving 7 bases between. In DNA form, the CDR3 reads TGTGCCAGCAGCGTAAATCAGAATGGCTACACCTTC. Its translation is CASSVNQNGYTF.

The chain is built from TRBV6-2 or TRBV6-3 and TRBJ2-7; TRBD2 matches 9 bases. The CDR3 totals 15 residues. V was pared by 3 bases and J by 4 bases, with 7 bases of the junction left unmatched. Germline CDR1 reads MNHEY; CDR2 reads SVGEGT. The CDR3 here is CASSYAGGGEYEQYF. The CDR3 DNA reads TGTGCCAGCAGTTATGCGGGAGGGGGCGAATACGAGCAGTACTTC.

In DNA form, the CDR3 reads TGTGCCAGCAGTTTTAGACAGACTAGCGGGAGAGGAGAGACCCAGTACTTC. This codes for CASSFRQTSGRGETQYF. The genes are TRBV6-2 or TRBV6-3 and TRBJ2-5; 12 nucleotides agree with TRBD2. CDR3 length: 17 amino acids. Germline V lookup: CDR1 MNHEY, CDR2 SVGEGT. J gave up 4 bases and V 4 bases, and 10 bases lay outside the gene matches.

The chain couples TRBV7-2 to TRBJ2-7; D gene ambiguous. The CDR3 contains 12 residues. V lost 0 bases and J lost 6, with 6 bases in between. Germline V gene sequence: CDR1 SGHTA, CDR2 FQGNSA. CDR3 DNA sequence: TGTGCCAGCAGCTTAGCCCGCCTCGAGCAGTACTTC. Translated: CASSLARLEQYF.

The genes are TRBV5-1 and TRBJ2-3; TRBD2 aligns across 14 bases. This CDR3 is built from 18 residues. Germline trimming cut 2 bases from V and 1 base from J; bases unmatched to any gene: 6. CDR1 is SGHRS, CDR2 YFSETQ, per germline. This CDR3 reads CASSFSGLAGAGTDTQYF. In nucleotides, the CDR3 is TGCGCCAGCAGCTTTTCGGGACTAGCGGGGGCGGGCACAGATACGCAGTATTTT.

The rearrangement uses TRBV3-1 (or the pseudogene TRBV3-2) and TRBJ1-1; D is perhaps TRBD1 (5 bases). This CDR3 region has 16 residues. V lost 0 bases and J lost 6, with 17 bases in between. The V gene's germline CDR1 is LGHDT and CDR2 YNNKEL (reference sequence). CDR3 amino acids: CASSQEAPVVGAEAFF. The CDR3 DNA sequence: TGTGCCAGCAGCCAAGAAGCCCCGGTTGTGGGGGCTGAAGCTTTCTTT.